The 29 T cell receptor beta chains in this list originate from one sample, sequenced in a study of cytotoxic CD8 clonotypes in ibrutinib-treated CLL. Assay: immunoSEQ multiplex PCR; the TCRdb copy retains only in-frame clones and omits some. The table includes approximately 350,000 clones, over 60% detected once. Sequencing used PBMCs, obtained after 36 months of ibrutinib treatment. The receptors come from a human donor with chronic lymphocytic leukemia.

The chain employs TRBV6-5 and TRBJ2-7; tentatively, D is TRBD2 (8 bases). The CDR3 contains 14 residues. Trimming left V 6 bases short and J 5 bases short, with 17 bases between. From germline, CDR1 is MNHEY and CDR2 SVGAGI. Here the CDR3 reads CASRRGRGADEQYF. In nucleotides, the CDR3 is TGTGCCAGCAGGAGGGGGCGGGGGGCGGACGAGCAGTACTTC.

This clone was detected only a few times. The V gene is TRBV27, the J gene TRBJ1-5; a weak D match, TRBD1 (6 bases). Trimming removed 5 bases at V and 3 bases at J, with 14 bases between. Germline V CDR1 and CDR2: MNHEY, SMNVEV (reference sequence). This CDR3 has 15 residues. The CDR3 DNA reads TGTGCCAGCAGTCCGAGACAGGTCAACAATCAGCCCCAGCATTTT. It codes for CASSPRQVNNQPQHF.

In this sample, this clone turned up once. V usage is TRBV6-1 and J usage is TRBJ1-2; weak D call: TRBD1 (5 bases). The V and J ends lost 4 bases and 1 base respectively, with 16 bases between them. CDR3 size: 16 residues. CDR1 and CDR2 from the germline V gene are MNHNS and SASEGT. The CDR3 DNA is TGTGCCAGCAGTGCGACAGCGGGACCCTATAACTATGGCTACACCTTC. Its translation: CASSATAGPYNYGYTF.

The rearrangement joins TRBV28 to TRBJ1-5; perhaps TRBD1 as D (5 bases). The CDR3 extends over 14 amino acids. Germline values: CDR1 MDHEN, CDR2 SYDVKM. V was cut by 4 bases and J by 1 base, with 8 bases left in between. CDR3 coding DNA: TGTGCCAGCAGTTCCCGGGGGAGCAATCAGCCCCAGCATTTT. The encoded protein is CASSSRGSNQPQHF.

J is TRBJ2-5 and V is TRBV29-1, with D possibly being TRBD1 (5 bases). The CDR3 spans 14 residues. Germline CDR1 SQVTM, CDR2 ANQGSEA. Trimming pared 3 bases from V and 1 base from J, leaving 12 bases between. DNA for the CDR3: TGCAGCGTTGAGGAAGCAGGGATCCAAGAGACCCAGTACTTC. Protein sequence: CSVEEAGIQETQYF.

The CDR3 region is CASSLSGGMFYNEQFF. CDR3 coding DNA: TGTGCCAGCAGCTTGTCGGGCGGGATGTTCTACAATGAGCAGTTCTTC. The chain couples TRBV5-4 to TRBJ2-1; perhaps TRBD2 as D (6 bases). This CDR3 comprises 16 residues. CDR1 and CDR2 (germline): SGHNT, YYREEE (reference sequence). The V end was cut by 1 base, the J end by 3 bases, with 14 bases between.

In nucleotides, the CDR3 is TGTGCCAGCAGCCAAGCACGACTAGCGGGGAGAGAGACCCAGTACTTC. Protein: CASSQARLAGRETQYF. The rearrangement joins TRBV4-2 to TRBJ2-5, with TRBD2 matching over 11 bases. The germline V gene has CDR1 LGHNA and CDR2 YNFKEQ. With 1 base clipped from V and 4 bases from J, the junction kept 5 bases outside the gene matches. The CDR3 has 16 residues.

This sequence joins TRBV25-1 and TRBJ2-1; no firm D call. V was clipped by 2 bases and J by 4 bases, with 15 bases between them. The CDR3 runs to 16 residues. Germline loops: CDR1 MGHDK, CDR2 SYGVNS. CDR3 DNA sequence: TGTGCCAGCAGTGAACCTTCAGGCATTGGTTACAATGAGCAGTTCTTC. Its protein product is CASSEPSGIGYNEQFF.

The gene calls are TRBV9 and TRBJ2-7; D remains unclear. V lost 3 bases and J lost 3, with 7 bases in between. Germline CDR1 and CDR2: SGDLS and YYNGEE. The CDR3 sequence is 12 residues long. The CDR3 spells CASSGRDYEQYF. The DNA of the CDR3 is TGTGCCAGCAGCGGAAGGGACTACGAGCAGTACTTC.

The V call is TRBV29-1, the J call TRBJ1-2, with a possible D match to TRBD1 (5 bases). Germline assignment: CDR1 SQVTM and CDR2 ANQGSEA. The V end was cut by 3 bases, the J end by 4 bases, with 9 bases between. The CDR3 totals 12 residues. The CDR3 loop reads CSVEGQPYGYTF. CDR3 nucleotides: TGCAGCGTTGAGGGGCAGCCCTATGGCTACACCTTC.

V usage is TRBV7-3 and J usage is TRBJ2-1; 12 bases agree with TRBD2. Germline CDR1 reads SGHTA; CDR2 reads FQGTGA. This CDR3 is 14 amino acids long. The V gene end was trimmed by 5 bases and the J gene end by 9 bases; junction bases not matched to a gene: 5. CDR3 DNA: TGTGCCAGCAGCCCGGGACTAGCGGGCTTTGAGCAGTTCTTC. This gives the protein CASSPGLAGFEQFF.

The chain has TRBV5-1 and TRBJ2-3, with a tentative D call TRBD2 (5 bases). Trimming shortened V by 2 bases and J by 2 bases, and 12 bases separated the two germline ends. This CDR3 is built from 15 residues. In germline, CDR1 is SGHRS, CDR2 YFSETQ. CDR3 sequence reads: CASSFGERDTDTQYF. In nucleotides, the CDR3 is TGCGCCAGCAGCTTCGGGGAGAGGGACACAGATACGCAGTATTTT.

The table lists this clone with a few counts. The CDR3 here is CATSRYPGQGYNEQFF. The CDR3 DNA sequence: TGTGCCACCAGCAGGTATCCGGGACAGGGGTACAATGAGCAGTTCTTC. The rearrangement joins TRBV15 to TRBJ2-1; TRBD1 matches 10 bases. The J segment lost 4 bases and the V segment lost 3 bases, leaving 6 bases of the junction unmatched. The germline V gene has CDR1 LNHNV and CDR2 YYDKDF (reference sequence). This CDR3 has 16 amino acids.

This clone was counted between two and nine times. This chain joins TRBV2 and TRBJ2-1, with a possible D match to TRBD2 (5 bases). CDR3 length equals 10 residues. V gave up 8 bases and J gave up 13 bases, with 12 bases separating them. Germline CDR1 is SNHLY and CDR2 is FYNNEI. DNA of the CDR3: TGTGCCAGCCGGGGTCGACTACAGTTCTTC. Protein product: CASRGRLQFF.

This clone was seen a few times. The gene calls are TRBV4-2 and TRBJ2-6, with unresolved D. The CDR3 consists of 18 residues. Germline loops: CDR1 LGHNA, CDR2 YNFKEQ. V was pared by 3 bases and J by 0 bases, with 15 bases between. The CDR3 loop reads CASSHLARRYSGANVLTF. CDR3 coding DNA: TGTGCCAGCAGCCATCTCGCCAGGCGCTACTCTGGGGCCAACGTCCTGACTTTC.

The V call is TRBV25-1, the J call TRBJ2-7; D is perhaps TRBD2 (7 bases). The CDR3 runs 14 residues. V was pared by 6 bases and J by 2 bases, with 14 bases between. Per the germline V gene, CDR1 is MGHDK and CDR2 is SYGVNS. The CDR3 DNA reads TGTGCCAGCAGCGGGGGGCACCCTACCTACGAGCAGTACTTC. It codes for CASSGGHPTYEQYF.

This clone was detected only a few times. V and J are TRBV14 and TRBJ2-7; D is undetermined. The germline V gene encodes CDR1 SGHDN and CDR2 FVKESK. This CDR3 is 13 amino acids long. V dropped 0 bases and J dropped 5 bases, with 8 bases sitting between them. CDR3 sequence reads: CASSQERFDEQYF. DNA of the CDR3: TGTGCCAGCAGCCAAGAACGCTTCGACGAGCAGTACTTC.

This clone was seen a handful of times. The V and J genes are TRBV5-1 and TRBJ2-2; D is undetermined. This CDR3 contains 15 residues. V was trimmed by 0 bases and J by 0 bases, leaving 6 bases between them. CDR1 and CDR2 from the germline V gene are SGHRS and YFSETQ. The CDR3 coding sequence is TGCGCCAGCAGCTTGGGTGCTGCGAACACCGGGGAGCTGTTTTTT. Translated, it gives CASSLGAANTGELFF. Full variable domain (remainder filled in from reference TRBV5-1 and TRBJ2-2): KAGVTQTPRYLIKTRGQQVTLSCSPISGHRSVSWYQQTPGQGLQFLFEYFSETQRNKGNFPGRFSGRQFSNSRSEMNVSTLELGDSALYLCASSLGAANTGELFFGEGSRLTVL.

The chain has TRBV19 and TRBJ2-7; 8 bases are shared with TRBD1. CDR1 is LNHDA, CDR2 SQIVND, per germline (reference sequence). V trimming: 1 base; J trimming: 0 bases; junction bases outside the gene matches: 2. CDR3 length equals 15 residues. The CDR3 bases are TGTGCCAGTAGTATAGCAGGGGGCAACTCCTACGAGCAGTACTTC. Its translation is CASSIAGGNSYEQYF.

This chain connects TRBV11-2 to TRBJ2-2, with 13 bases matching TRBD2. The CDR3 covers 19 residues. Germline values: CDR1 SGHAT, CDR2 FQNNGV. Losses at the gene ends were 2 bases for V and 0 bases for J; bases not matched to a gene: 6. The CDR3 DNA sequence: TGTGCCAGCAGCTTATGGCCCACTAGCGGGAGGGCGAACACCGGGGAGCTGTTTTTT. The encoded protein is CASSLWPTSGRANTGELFF. Full variable domain (rest looked up from reference TRBV11-2 and TRBJ2-2): EAGVAQSPRYKIIEKRQSVAFWCNPISGHATLYWYQQILGQGPKLLIQFQNNGVVDDSQLPKDRFSAERLKGVDSTLKIQPAKLEDSAVYLCASSLWPTSGRANTGELFFGEGSRLTVL.

The rearrangement uses TRBV5-1 and TRBJ1-1; D possibly corresponds to TRBD1 (6 bases). The V and J ends lost 4 bases and 1 base respectively, with 17 bases between them. The CDR3 loop spans 16 amino acids. Germline CDR1 is SGHRS and CDR2 is YFSETQ. CDR3 in amino acids: CASSIVDRTTNTEAFF. The CDR3 bases are TGCGCCAGCAGCATAGTCGACAGGACGACGAACACTGAAGCTTTCTTT.

This clone was detected only a few times. The J gene is TRBJ2-1, the V gene TRBV2; 10 bases fit TRBD1. The CDR3 runs 14 residues. Germline V gives CDR1 SNHLY, CDR2 FYNNEI. The V and J ends lost 6 bases and 1 base, in that order; junction bases with no gene match: 0. Here the CDR3 reads CASRDRGSYNEQFF. CDR3 nucleotides: TGTGCCAGCAGGGACAGGGGGTCCTACAATGAGCAGTTCTTC. Looking up the rest from reference TRBV2 and TRBJ2-1 gives the full variable domain: EPEVTQTPSHQVTQMGQEVILRCVPISNHLYFYWYRQILGQKVEFLVSFYNNEISEKSEIFDDQFSVERPDGSNFTLKIRSTKLEDSAMYFCASRDRGSYNEQFFGPGTRLTVL.

The J gene is TRBJ1-1, the V gene TRBV2, with D possibly TRBD1 on 6 matching bases. This CDR3 contains 14 residues. Trimming cost V 6 bases and J 5 bases, with 16 bases left between them. In germline, CDR1 is SNHLY, CDR2 FYNNEI. The CDR3 spells CASRETTGSTEAFF. The CDR3 nucleotides read TGTGCCAGCAGGGAAACTACAGGGTCGACTGAAGCTTTCTTT. Full variable domain (remainder filled in from reference TRBV2 and TRBJ1-1): EPEVTQTPSHQVTQMGQEVILRCVPISNHLYFYWYRQILGQKVEFLVSFYNNEISEKSEIFDDQFSVERPDGSNFTLKIRSTKLEDSAMYFCASRETTGSTEAFFGQGTRLTVV.

The CDR3 DNA follows: TGTGCCAGCAGTTTACCTACAGGGAACTATGGCTACACCTTC. Its translation: CASSLPTGNYGYTF. The chain employs TRBV28 and TRBJ1-2, with D tentatively TRBD1 (6 bases). This CDR3 region has 14 residues. The V end lost 2 bases, the J end lost 2 bases, and 9 bases lay between the germline ends. CDR1 is MDHEN, CDR2 SYDVKM, per germline.

This clone turned up a few times. The rearrangement uses TRBV4-1 and TRBJ1-1; tentatively, D is TRBD1 (5 bases). Per germline, CDR1 MGHRA and CDR2 YSYEKL. V was cut by 3 bases and J by 1 base, with 9 bases left in between. The CDR3 consists of 14 residues. The CDR3 spells CASSHLDRNTEAFF. The CDR3 coding sequence is TGCGCCAGCAGCCACCTAGACAGGAACACTGAAGCTTTCTTT.

The chain couples TRBV5-3 to TRBJ2-4; D possibly uses TRBD1 or TRBD2 (5 bases each). TRBV5-3 is an ORF; its function is uncertain. CDR3 length equals 19 residues. Trimming stripped 4 bases from V and 1 base from J, with 24 bases between. The CDR3 reads CARSGPGPNGTAAKNIQYF. The CDR3, as DNA: TGTGCCAGAAGCGGCCCGGGACCTAACGGTACCGCGGCCAAAAACATTCAGTACTTC.

The J gene is TRBJ1-2, the V gene TRBV11-2; D perhaps matches TRBD1 (5 bases). This CDR3 spans 16 amino acids. Trimming took off 5 bases at V and 4 bases at J, with 20 bases between the two ends. Per germline, CDR1 SGHAT and CDR2 FQNNGV. As DNA, the CDR3 is TGTGCCAGCAGCCTCCGCCCCTTTGGGGACGGCTATGGCTACACCTTC. It specifies CASSLRPFGDGYGYTF.

The table lists this clone with a few counts. The V and J genes are TRBV9 and TRBJ2-7; TRBD1 is a possible D gene (5 bases). Between the trimmed V and J ends, which lost 4 bases and 3 bases, there was a span of 17 bases. Looked up from germline, CDR1 is SGDLS and CDR2 is YYNGEE. This CDR3 comprises 15 residues. CDR3 sequence: CASSPREGALYEQYF. For the CDR3, the DNA is TGTGCCAGCAGCCCCAGGGAAGGGGCCCTCTACGAGCAGTACTTC.

This rearrangement joins TRBV11-3 to TRBJ2-7; TRBD1 might be the D (6 bases). The CDR3 has 12 amino acids. CDR1 is SGHNT and CDR2 is YENEEA in the germline V gene. Trimming stripped 5 bases from V and 6 bases from J, with 11 bases between. CDR3 coding DNA: TGTGCCAGCAGCGCACAAGGGGGCGAGCAGTACTTC. This translates into CASSAQGGEQYF.